This is a list of T cell receptor beta chains from one sample in a study of T cell responses to AZD1222 COVID-19 vaccine. Repertoires were generated with immunoSEQ multiplex PCR, while TCRdb's copy carries only in-frame clones and drops some. The table records roughly 130,000 clones, around 90% of them present only once. The sample consisted of peripheral blood, taken on day 0 of AZD1222 vaccination. Every receptor here comes from an adult in good health. CDR3s include the opening cysteine and the closing phenylalanine or tryptophan. Fields, in order: clone size, D gene, J gene, V gene, CDR3 protein, CDR3 DNA. A D gene is named only where the DNA matches it firmly. A row's size may be missing; if present it is once, few, many or a size class.

>-|-|TRBJ1-4|TRBV4-1
CAIGRETNEKLFF
TGCGCCATCGGGCGGGAGACTAATGAAAAACTGTTTTTT
>-|-|TRBJ2-5|TRBV6-5
CASSYGGRLQETQYF
TGTGCCAGCAGTTACGGGGGACGGCTACAAGAGACCCAGTACTTC
>-|-|TRBJ2-7|TRBV2
CASRISYEQYF
TGTGCCAGCAGAATCTCCTACGAGCAGTACTTC
>-|TRBD1|TRBJ1-3|TRBV9
CASSRDSRHAGNTIYF
TGTGCCAGCAGTCGGGACAGCCGACACGCTGGAAACACCATATATTTT
>-|TRBD1|TRBJ1-2|TRBV9
CASSVMEGAGGYTF
TGTGCCAGCAGCGTAATGGAGGGGGCGGGCGGCTACACCTTC
>few|-|TRBJ1-5|TRBV2
CASRGGRGSNQPQHF
TGTGCCAGCAGAGGGGGACGGGGCAGCAATCAGCCCCAGCATTTT
>-|-|TRBJ1-1|TRBV12-3/TRBV12-4
CASRSWRDTEAFF
TGTGCCAGCCGGAGTTGGAGGGACACTGAAGCTTTCTTT
>-|-|TRBJ2-1|TRBV7-9
CASTPSHEQFF
TGTGCCAGCACCCCTTCCCATGAGCAGTTCTTC
>-|-|TRBJ2-7|TRBV28
CASSHRQGGEQYF
TGTGCCAGCAGCCACAGACAGGGAGGGGAGCAGTACTTC
>few|-|TRBJ1-6|TRBV6-5
CASSTPNSPLHF
TGTGCCAGTTCCACACCGAATTCACCCCTCCACTTT
>-|-|TRBJ1-5|TRBV19
CASSRLAGSPVYSNQPQHF
TGTGCCAGTAGTAGGCTCGCAGGCTCACCGGTTTATAGCAATCAGCCCCAGCATTTT
>-|-|TRBJ2-7|TRBV10-1
CASNPRGYEQYF
TGCGCCAGCAACCCAAGAGGGTACGAGCAGTACTTC
>-|TRBD2|TRBJ2-2|TRBV19
CASSIGAGTNTGELFF
TGTGCCAGTAGTATTGGAGCGGGGACTAACACCGGGGAGCTGTTTTTT
>-|-|TRBJ1-1|TRBV30
CAWTTHPGSTEAFF
TGTGCCTGGACGACCCATCCCGGATCCACTGAAGCTTTCTTT
>-|-|TRBJ1-5|TRBV7-2
CASSLRAFNNQPQHF
TGTGCCAGCAGCTTGAGGGCTTTTAACAATCAGCCCCAGCATTTT
>-|-|TRBJ2-1|TRBV7-2
CASSSGTGNEQFF
TGTGCCAGCAGCTCCGGGACGGGGAATGAGCAGTTCTTC
>-|-|TRBJ1-1|TRBV29-1
CSVEDHSLTEAFF
TGCAGCGTTGAAGATCACAGCCTAACTGAAGCTTTCTTT
>-|-|TRBJ2-1|TRBV13
CASSRLEGRSSYNEQFF
TGTGCCAGCAGCCGGCTCGAAGGCCGGAGCTCCTACAATGAGCAGTTCTTC
>-|-|TRBJ1-5|TRBV30
CAWSRSRNQPQHF
TGTGCCTGGAGTCGGAGTCGCAATCAGCCCCAGCATTTT
>-|TRBD2|TRBJ2-5|TRBV2
CASSPLAGKETQYF
TGTGCCAGCAGTCCTCTAGCGGGGAAGGAGACCCAGTACTTC
>-|TRBD2|TRBJ2-3|TRBV6-2/TRBV6-3
CASSYQRGGLTDTQYF
TGTGCCAGCAGTTATCAGCGGGGGGGACTCACAGATACGCAGTATTTT
>once|TRBD1|TRBJ1-2|TRBV9
CASSSTGAYGYTF
TGTGCCAGCAGCTCGACAGGGGCGTATGGCTACACCTTC
>-|-|TRBJ2-5|TRBV29-1
CSVDAGASQETQYF
TGCAGCGTTGATGCGGGGGCCTCCCAAGAGACCCAGTACTTC
>-|-|TRBJ1-2|TRBV6-4
CASRGDEGYTF
TGTGCCAGCAGGGGGGATGAGGGCTACACCTTC
>-|-|TRBJ1-5|TRBV10-3
CAISERDQPQHF
TGTGCCATCAGTGAGAGAGATCAGCCCCAGCATTTT
>-|TRBD1|TRBJ2-5|TRBV11-3
CASSPTGGGETQYF
TGTGCCAGCAGCCCGACAGGGGGCGGGGAGACCCAGTACTTC
>-|TRBD2|TRBJ2-3|TRBV14
CASSQVTAGGTDTQYF
TGTGCCAGCAGCCAAGTCACAGCGGGGGGCACAGATACGCAGTATTTT
>once|-|TRBJ2-7|TRBV12-3/TRBV12-4
CASSSPQVTEQYF
TGTGCCAGCAGTTCCCCTCAAGTAACTGAGCAGTACTTC
>-|-|TRBJ1-5|TRBV6-5
CASGPGARGHQPQHF
TGTGCCAGCGGCCCGGGAGCCAGGGGCCATCAGCCCCAGCATTTT
>-|-|TRBJ1-2|TRBV6-1
CASSEIQVAGYTF
TGTGCCAGCAGTGAAATCCAGGTGGCTGGCTACACCTTC
>once|-|TRBJ1-2|TRBV30
CAWTVLANYGYTF
TGTGCCTGGACCGTGCTAGCTAACTATGGCTACACCTTC
>-|-|TRBJ2-3|TRBV6-5
CASSYRRAGLTDTQYF
TGTGCCAGCAGTTACCGACGAGCGGGCCTAACAGATACGCAGTATTTT
>-|-|TRBJ1-2|TRBV25-1
CASSTGVGGGYTF
TGTGCCAGCAGCACCGGGGTGGGGGGAGGCTACACCTTC
>-|TRBD1|TRBJ2-7|TRBV9
CASSVGQGAYYEQYF
TGTGCCAGCAGCGTAGGACAGGGGGCTTACTACGAGCAGTACTTC
>-|-|TRBJ2-2|TRBV12-3/TRBV12-4
CASKEVTGELFF
TGTGCCAGCAAGGAGGTGACCGGGGAGCTGTTTTTT